This is a list of T cell receptor beta chains from one sample in a study of identical twins. Via MiXCR, TCRdb re-called the 5' RACE reads, giving one row per CDR3 protein. Here the sample spans some 260,000 distinct CDR3 sequences, over 11% being singletons. What was sequenced was memory (CD45RO+) T cells sorted from blood. These receptor sequences come from a woman between 18 and 29 years old in good health. Each CDR3 is given with its conserved first and last residue. The D gene is left open where the match is weak. Clone size is given for some rows only: seen once, a few or many times, or a class if the clone is expanded.

V gene: TRBV20-1
J gene: TRBJ1-2
D gene: NA
clone size: NA
CDR3 length: 14
CDR3 DNA: TGCAGTGCTAGAGATTTGGAATGGGGCTATGGCTACACCTTC
CDR3 protein: CSARDLEWGYGYTF

V gene: TRBV18
J gene: TRBJ2-3
D gene: TRBD2
clone size: NA
CDR3 length: 15
CDR3 DNA: TGTGCCAGCTCCGAATTTAGCGGGAGCACAGATACGCAGTATTTT
CDR3 protein: CASSEFSGSTDTQYF

V gene: TRBV29-1
J gene: TRBJ2-1
D gene: NA
clone size: few
CDR3 length: 17
CDR3 DNA: TGCAGCGTAACACAAGGGTGGGGTACGATTTCTAACAATGAGCAGTTCTTC
CDR3 protein: CSVTQGWGTISNNEQFF

V gene: TRBV7-2
J gene: TRBJ2-5
D gene: TRBD2
clone size: few
CDR3 length: 15
CDR3 DNA: TGTGCCAGCAGCTTAGTTGCGGGAGGATGGGAGACCCAGTACTTC
CDR3 protein: CASSLVAGGWETQYF

V gene: TRBV12-3/TRBV12-4
J gene: TRBJ2-1
D gene: NA
clone size: NA
CDR3 length: 16
CDR3 DNA: TGTGCCAGCAGTTTACACGGGGCGATTGGCTACAATGAGCAGTTCTTC
CDR3 protein: CASSLHGAIGYNEQFF

V gene: TRBV12-3/TRBV12-4
J gene: TRBJ2-5
D gene: NA
clone size: few
CDR3 length: 14
CDR3 DNA: TGTGCCAGCAGTTTATTGGGAATGGAAGAGACCCAGTACTTC
CDR3 protein: CASSLLGMEETQYF

V gene: TRBV7-2
J gene: TRBJ1-1
D gene: NA
clone size: many
CDR3 length: 13
CDR3 DNA: TGTGCCAGCAGCTTCAGTTGGAACACTGAAGCTTTCTTT
CDR3 protein: CASSFSWNTEAFF

V gene: TRBV7-2
J gene: TRBJ2-1
D gene: NA
clone size: NA
CDR3 length: 13
CDR3 DNA: TGTGCCAGCAGCTTAGCCTGGGCCAATGAGCAGTTCTTC
CDR3 protein: CASSLAWANEQFF

V gene: TRBV9
J gene: TRBJ1-4
D gene: NA
clone size: NA
CDR3 length: 15
CDR3 DNA: TGTGCCAGCAGCGTGACACCTGCAACTAATGAAAAACTGTTTTTT
CDR3 protein: CASSVTPATNEKLFF

V gene: TRBV20-1
J gene: TRBJ2-5
D gene: NA
clone size: few
CDR3 length: 13
CDR3 DNA: TGCAGTGCTTACAAGGCTAGCCTAGAGACCCAGTACTTC
CDR3 protein: CSAYKASLETQYF

V gene: TRBV20-1
J gene: TRBJ2-1
D gene: NA
clone size: few
CDR3 length: 12
CDR3 DNA: TGCAGTGCTATCCCTGCCTACAATGAGCAGTTCTTC
CDR3 protein: CSAIPAYNEQFF

V gene: TRBV7-2
J gene: TRBJ2-5
D gene: TRBD1
clone size: NA
CDR3 length: 14
CDR3 DNA: TGTGCCAGCAGCCCGACAGGGGGCGCGGAGACCCAGTACTTC
CDR3 protein: CASSPTGGAETQYF

V gene: TRBV29-1
J gene: TRBJ2-3
D gene: TRBD1
clone size: few
CDR3 length: 15
CDR3 DNA: TGCAGCGAGGCCGGGACAGGGGGCGGCTCAGATACGCAGTATTTT
CDR3 protein: CSEAGTGGGSDTQYF

V gene: TRBV6-5
J gene: TRBJ2-5
D gene: NA
clone size: few
CDR3 length: 14
CDR3 DNA: TGTGCCAGCAGTTACGGAGGATCTCAAGAGACCCAGTACTTC
CDR3 protein: CASSYGGSQETQYF

V gene: TRBV7-2
J gene: TRBJ1-6
D gene: NA
clone size: NA
CDR3 length: 15
CDR3 DNA: TGTGCCAGCAGCATCGATCCGGGACCCAATTCACCCCTCCACTTT
CDR3 protein: CASSIDPGPNSPLHF

V gene: TRBV12-3/TRBV12-4
J gene: TRBJ2-7
D gene: TRBD1
clone size: NA
CDR3 length: 14
CDR3 DNA: TGTGCCAGCAGACAGACAGGGGGGAAGGGCGAGCAGTACTTC
CDR3 protein: CASRQTGGKGEQYF

V gene: TRBV5-1
J gene: TRBJ2-2
D gene: NA
clone size: few
CDR3 length: 12
CDR3 DNA: TGCGCCAGCAGCTTGGAACCAGGGGCGATGTTTTTT
CDR3 protein: CASSLEPGAMFF

V gene: TRBV12-3/TRBV12-4
J gene: TRBJ1-2
D gene: NA
clone size: many
CDR3 length: 12
CDR3 DNA: TGTGCCAGCAGTTTCGTGGATTATGGCTACACCTTC
CDR3 protein: CASSFVDYGYTF

V gene: TRBV11-1
J gene: TRBJ1-1
D gene: NA
clone size: few
CDR3 length: 14
CDR3 DNA: TGTGCCAGCAGCTTCCGTCAGACGAACACTGAAGCTTTCTTT
CDR3 protein: CASSFRQTNTEAFF

V gene: TRBV4-1
J gene: TRBJ1-5
D gene: TRBD1
clone size: many
CDR3 length: 15
CDR3 DNA: TGCGCCAGCAGCCAAGCAACAGGGGGCTATCAGCCCCAGCATTTT
CDR3 protein: CASSQATGGYQPQHF

V gene: TRBV6-1
J gene: TRBJ2-2
D gene: TRBD2
clone size: NA
CDR3 length: 17
CDR3 DNA: TGTGCCAGCAGTAAAGGACTAGCGGCTTCCAACACCGGGGAGCTGTTTTTT
CDR3 protein: CASSKGLAASNTGELFF

V gene: TRBV7-9
J gene: TRBJ2-1
D gene: TRBD1
clone size: few
CDR3 length: 14
CDR3 DNA: TGTGCCAGCACCAGGGACAGTTCCTACAATGAGCAGTTCTTC
CDR3 protein: CASTRDSSYNEQFF

V gene: TRBV30
J gene: TRBJ1-4
D gene: NA
clone size: once
CDR3 length: 12
CDR3 DNA: TGTGCCTGGGGGACGGACAGCCGAAAACTGTTTTTT
CDR3 protein: CAWGTDSRKLFF

V gene: TRBV18
J gene: TRBJ2-3
D gene: NA
clone size: NA
CDR3 length: 15
CDR3 DNA: TGTGCCAGCTCACCACGGCTAGAGGGAACAGATACGCAGTATTTT
CDR3 protein: CASSPRLEGTDTQYF

V gene: TRBV5-1
J gene: TRBJ2-7
D gene: NA
clone size: NA
CDR3 length: 15
CDR3 DNA: TGCGCCAGCAGCTTGTTTTTGGGGGGTTCTGGCGAGCAGTACTTC
CDR3 protein: CASSLFLGGSGEQYF

V gene: TRBV10-2
J gene: TRBJ2-3
D gene: TRBD2
clone size: NA
CDR3 length: 16
CDR3 DNA: TGCGCCAGCAGTGAAGGGCTAGCGGGAGGGCTTGTGGAGCAGTATTTT
CDR3 protein: CASSEGLAGGLVEQYF

V gene: TRBV5-1
J gene: TRBJ1-1
D gene: TRBD1
clone size: many
CDR3 length: 14
CDR3 DNA: TGCGCCAGCGCGGGCGGACAGGCCAACACTGAAGCTTTCTTT
CDR3 protein: CASAGGQANTEAFF

V gene: TRBV20-1
J gene: TRBJ2-7
D gene: NA
clone size: NA
CDR3 length: 14
CDR3 DNA: TGCAGTGCTAGCAGGGGGGGGAGTTGGGGTGAGCAGTACTTC
CDR3 protein: CSASRGGSWGEQYF

V gene: TRBV3-1
J gene: TRBJ2-5
D gene: NA
clone size: NA
CDR3 length: 15
CDR3 DNA: TGTGCCAGCACCAAAAGGGTCCCGGGGACAGAGACCCAGTACTTC
CDR3 protein: CASTKRVPGTETQYF

V gene: TRBV20-1
J gene: TRBJ2-1
D gene: NA
clone size: many
CDR3 length: 14
CDR3 DNA: TGCAGTGCTATGGGTATCAACTCCTACAATGAGCAGTTCTTC
CDR3 protein: CSAMGINSYNEQFF

V gene: TRBV14
J gene: TRBJ2-1
D gene: NA
clone size: NA
CDR3 length: 21
CDR3 DNA: TGTGCCAGCAGCCAAGGGAGGGTAGCGGCGATCCACATAATTCTGAACAATGAGCAGTTCTTC
CDR3 protein: CASSQGRVAAIHIILNNEQFF